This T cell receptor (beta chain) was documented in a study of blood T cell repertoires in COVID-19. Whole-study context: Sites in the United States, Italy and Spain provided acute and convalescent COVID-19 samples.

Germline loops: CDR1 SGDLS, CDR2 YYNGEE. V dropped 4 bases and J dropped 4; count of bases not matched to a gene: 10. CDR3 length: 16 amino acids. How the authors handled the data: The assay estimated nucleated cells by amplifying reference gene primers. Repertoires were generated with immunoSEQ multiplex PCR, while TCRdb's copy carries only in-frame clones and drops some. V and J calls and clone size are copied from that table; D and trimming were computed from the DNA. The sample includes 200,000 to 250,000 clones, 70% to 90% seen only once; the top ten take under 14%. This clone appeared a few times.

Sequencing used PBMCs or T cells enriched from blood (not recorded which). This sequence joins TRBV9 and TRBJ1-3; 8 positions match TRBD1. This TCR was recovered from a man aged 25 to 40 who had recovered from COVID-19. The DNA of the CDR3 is TGTGCCAGCAGCCCTAGACAGGGGTTGGGCGGAAACACCATATATTTT. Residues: CASSPRQGLGGNTIYF.